Listed below are T cell receptor beta chains from one sample, sequenced in a study of T cells in Graves' hyperthyroidism and ophthalmopathy. TCRdb reprocessed the multiplex PCR reads with MiXCR, giving one entry per CDR3 protein. The sample has 350,000 to 400,000 distinct CDR3 sequences, approximately 20% seen once. Sequenced sample: blood. Every receptor here comes from a woman aged 18-29 years with Graves' hyperthyroidism. Both conserved end residues are part of each CDR3. A D gene is named only where the DNA matches it firmly. A row's size may be missing; if present it is once, few, many or a size class.

CDR3aa	CDR3nt	j_gene	abundance	v_gene	d_gene
CSAPPGGLTGELFF	TGCAGTGCGCCCCCGGGCGGGCTCACCGGGGAGCTGTTTTTT	TRBJ2-2	few	TRBV20-1	-
CASTPRPNTEAFF	TGCGCCAGCACCCCACGGCCTAACACTGAAGCTTTCTTT	TRBJ1-1	many	TRBV5-1	-
CAWADYEQYF	TGTGCCTGGGCGGACTACGAGCAGTACTTC	TRBJ2-7	few	TRBV30	-
CATLGTGYTQYF	TGTGCCACCCTCGGGACAGGGTATACCCAGTACTTC	TRBJ2-5	many	TRBV28	TRBD1
CASSGTAGNTIYF	TGTGCCAGCAGCGGGACAGCTGGAAACACCATATATTTT	TRBJ1-3	many	TRBV6-1	TRBD1
CASSSGLAGGQGSYEQYF	TGTGCCAGCAGCTCGGGACTAGCGGGGGGGCAGGGGTCCTACGAGCAGTACTTC	TRBJ2-7	-	TRBV11-2	TRBD2
CASSRRDRGYDGYTF	TGTGCCAGCAGTCGCCGGGACAGGGGTTACGATGGCTACACCTTC	TRBJ1-2	-	TRBV12-3/TRBV12-4	TRBD1
CASSYSPLAATEAFF	TGTGCCAGCAGTTACTCTCCCCTAGCGGCCACTGAAGCTTTCTTT	TRBJ1-1	-	TRBV6-5	-
CARSYSRGRDEETQYF	TGTGCCCGCAGTTACTCTCGTGGGCGGGATGAAGAGACCCAGTACTTC	TRBJ2-5	many	TRBV6-5	-
CSASTQGLGTEAFF	TGCAGTGCTAGTACACAGGGGTTAGGCACTGAAGCTTTCTTT	TRBJ1-1	-	TRBV20-1	TRBD1
CASRRAGALSGANVLTF	TGTGCCAGCAGGCGAGCGGGGGCCCTCTCTGGGGCCAACGTCCTGACTTTC	TRBJ2-6	many	TRBV28	TRBD2
CSALEQGTEAFF	TGCAGTGCATTAGAACAGGGGACTGAAGCTTTCTTT	TRBJ1-1	many	TRBV20-1	TRBD1
CASSLEGRATEAFF	TGTGCCAGCAGTTTGGAGGGGAGGGCCACTGAAGCTTTCTTT	TRBJ1-1	-	TRBV6-5	-
CASSPLSGYEQYF	TGTGCCAGCAGCCCTCTTTCTGGCTACGAGCAGTACTTC	TRBJ2-7	-	TRBV11-2	-
CASSKLPGQGSNEAFF	TGTGCCAGCAGTAAACTCCCGGGACAGGGGTCGAATGAAGCTTTCTTT	TRBJ1-1	many	TRBV6-1	TRBD1
CASSSGVFNQPQHF	TGTGCCAGCAGTTCCGGGGTTTTTAATCAGCCCCAGCATTTT	TRBJ1-5	many	TRBV6-5	-
CASTSVSETQYF	TGTGCCAGCACTAGCGTATCAGAGACCCAGTACTTC	TRBJ2-5	medium-sized	TRBV12-3/TRBV12-4	-
CASSLEGRSTGELFF	TGTGCCAGCAGCTTAGAGGGCAGGTCTACCGGGGAGCTGTTTTTT	TRBJ2-2	few	TRBV7-6	-
CASSERGHEKLFF	TGTGCCAGCAGTGAACGAGGGCACGAAAAACTGTTTTTT	TRBJ1-4	many	TRBV6-1	-
CASSPDRRGNTIYF	TGTGCCAGCAGCCCGGACAGGAGGGGAAACACCATATATTTT	TRBJ1-3	many	TRBV2	TRBD1
CASSPGVTQYQPQHF	TGTGCCAGCTCACCAGGAGTGACGCAGTATCAGCCCCAGCATTTT	TRBJ1-5	-	TRBV18	-
CASSESQPQHF	TGTGCCAGCAGTGAGAGTCAGCCCCAGCATTTT	TRBJ1-5	many	TRBV6-1	-
CASSLRGVGVRYTF	TGTGCCAGCAGTTTACGGGGGGTGGGTGTTAGATACACCTTC	TRBJ1-2	few	TRBV12-3/TRBV12-4	-
CASTSGRGQETQYF	TGTGCCAGCACCTCGGGCAGGGGCCAAGAGACCCAGTACTTC	TRBJ2-5	-	TRBV12-3/TRBV12-4	-
CASSFGDRYMNTEAFF	TGCGCCAGCAGCTTCGGAGACAGGTACATGAACACTGAAGCTTTCTTT	TRBJ1-1	many	TRBV5-1	-
CASSLGIVNTEAFF	TGTGCCAGCAGCTTAGGAATAGTGAACACTGAAGCTTTCTTT	TRBJ1-1	many	TRBV7-8	-
CASSNRDRPIGDYTF	TGTGCCAGCAGCAACCGGGACAGGCCCATAGGCGACTACACCTTC	TRBJ1-2	-	TRBV7-8	TRBD1
CALRGLLDTGELFF	TGTGCCTTAAGGGGGTTGTTAGATACCGGGGAGCTGTTTTTT	TRBJ2-2	many	TRBV12-3/TRBV12-4	-
CASSLAAWGAQETQYF	TGCGCCAGCAGCTTGGCCGCCTGGGGGGCACAAGAGACCCAGTACTTC	TRBJ2-5	many	TRBV5-1	-
CASSDPPAGGYTGELFF	TGTGCCAGCAGTGACCCCCCAGCGGGGGGTTACACCGGGGAGCTGTTTTTT	TRBJ2-2	many	TRBV6-4	TRBD2
CASSQNGGGGPSTGELFF	TGTGCCAGCAGCCAAAATGGGGGAGGTGGCCCGAGCACCGGGGAGCTGTTTTTT	TRBJ2-2	many	TRBV14	-
CASRGLREDTIYF	TGTGCCAGCCGGGGCCTCCGAGAAGACACCATATATTTT	TRBJ1-3	-	TRBV2	-
CATSDANEDYGYTF	TGTGCCACCAGTGATGCCAACGAGGACTATGGCTACACCTTC	TRBJ1-2	many	TRBV24-1	-
CASVDRPRDGYTF	TGTGCCAGCGTCGACCGACCACGGGATGGCTACACCTTC	TRBJ1-2	many	TRBV6-5	-
CASSIGTGGRYTEAFF	TGCGCCAGCAGCATAGGGACAGGGGGCAGGTACACTGAAGCTTTCTTT	TRBJ1-1	few	TRBV5-1	TRBD1
CASSESNRVYGYTF	TGCGCCAGCAGTGAGTCGAACAGGGTTTATGGCTACACCTTC	TRBJ1-2	few	TRBV10-2	-
CASRGPSYEQCF	TGTGCCAGCAGGGGACCCTCCTACGAGCAGTGCTTC	TRBJ2-7	-	TRBV2	-
CASSPPGPTSYTF	TGTGCCAGCAGCCCCCCGGGACCCACTTCTTACACCTTC	TRBJ1-2	many	TRBV12-3/TRBV12-4	-
CASSLGQGEGEAFF	TGTGCCAGCAGCCTGGGACAGGGCGAGGGCGAAGCTTTCTTT	TRBJ1-1	-	TRBV13	TRBD1
CASSQESSGTANYGYTF	TGCGCCAGCAGCCAAGAGTCCAGTGGAACAGCTAACTATGGCTACACCTTC	TRBJ1-2	many	TRBV4-1	-